This T cell receptor (beta chain) was recorded in a study of blood T cell repertoires in COVID-19. Study in general: Acute-phase and convalescent COVID-19 samples originated in the United States, Italy and Spain. The analysed material was cDNA or gDNA that came from T cells, B-cell-depleted T cells, or PBMCs.

Per the study methods: Estimated nucleated cell counts came from reference gene primer amplification. Sequencing was performed with immunoSEQ multiplex PCR; in TCRdb, only in-frame clones are kept and a portion is missing. That table gives V, J and clone size, and the DNA gave D and trimming. The profile shows fewer than 350,000 clones, approximately 89% of them singletons. Sequencing input: peripheral blood. The source of this sequence is a woman aged 55-69 years with COVID-19, enrolled during active disease.

CDR3 sequence: CASSPRQGVVTEAFF. The CDR3 bases are TGTGCCAGCAGCCCAAGACAGGGTGTAGTTACTGAAGCTTTCTTT. This chain connects TRBV6-5 to TRBJ1-1; 7 bases fit TRBD1. V gave up 6 bases and J gave up 5 bases; unmatched junction bases: 12. The CDR3 has 15 residues. Looked up from germline, CDR1 is MNHEY and CDR2 is SVGAGI.